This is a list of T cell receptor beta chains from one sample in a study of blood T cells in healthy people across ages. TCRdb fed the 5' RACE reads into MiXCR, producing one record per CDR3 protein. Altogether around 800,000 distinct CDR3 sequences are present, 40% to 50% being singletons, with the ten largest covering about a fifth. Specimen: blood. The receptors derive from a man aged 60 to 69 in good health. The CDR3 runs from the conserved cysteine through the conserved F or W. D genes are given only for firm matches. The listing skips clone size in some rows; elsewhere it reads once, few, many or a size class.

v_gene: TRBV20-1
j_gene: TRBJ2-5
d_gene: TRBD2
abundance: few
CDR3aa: CSAPHKRGAGETQYF
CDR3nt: TGCAGTGCTCCCCACAAGCGGGGGGCTGGAGAGACCCAGTACTTC

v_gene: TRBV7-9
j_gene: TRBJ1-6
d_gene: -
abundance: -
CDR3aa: CASSPSWYRNSPLHF
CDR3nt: TGTGCCAGCAGTCCCAGTTGGTATCGTAATTCACCCCTCCACTTT

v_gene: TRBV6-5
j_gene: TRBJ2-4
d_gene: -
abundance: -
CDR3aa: CASSSGKGLKNIQYF
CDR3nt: TGTGCCAGCAGTTCGGGGAAGGGACTCAAAAACATTCAGTACTTC

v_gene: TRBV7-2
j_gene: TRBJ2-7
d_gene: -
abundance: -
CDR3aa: CASSLNWGSYEQYF
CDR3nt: TGTGCCAGCAGCTTAAATTGGGGTTCCTACGAGCAGTACTTC

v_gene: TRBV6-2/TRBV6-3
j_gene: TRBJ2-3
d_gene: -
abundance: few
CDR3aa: CASSYDGVDTQYF
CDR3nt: TGTGCCAGCAGTTACGACGGTGTGGATACGCAGTATTTT

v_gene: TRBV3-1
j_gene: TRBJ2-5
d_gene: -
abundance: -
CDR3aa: CASSRDMGNLGGEQYF
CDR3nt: TGTGCCAGCAGCCGGGACATGGGCAACCTCGGGGGAGAGCAGTACTTC

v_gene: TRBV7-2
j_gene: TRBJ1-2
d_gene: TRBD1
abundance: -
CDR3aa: CASSPRGWTGHGYTF
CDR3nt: TGTGCCAGCAGCCCTAGGGGGTGGACAGGGCATGGCTACACCTTC

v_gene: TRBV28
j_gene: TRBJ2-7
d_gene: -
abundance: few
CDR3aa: CASRDLRANYEQYF
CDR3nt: TGTGCCAGCAGGGATCTCCGGGCCAACTACGAGCAGTACTTC

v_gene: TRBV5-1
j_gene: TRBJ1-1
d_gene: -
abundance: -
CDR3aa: CASSSESFLTEAFF
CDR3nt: TGCGCCAGCAGCTCGGAATCATTTTTGACTGAAGCTTTCTTT

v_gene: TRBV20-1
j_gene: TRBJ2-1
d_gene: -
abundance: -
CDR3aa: CSARDKGGQGHYNEQFF
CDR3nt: TGCAGTGCTAGAGATAAGGGTGGGCAGGGACACTACAATGAGCAGTTCTTC

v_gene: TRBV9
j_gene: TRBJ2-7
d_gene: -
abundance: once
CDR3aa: CASSNRDFEGAEQYF
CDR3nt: TGTGCCAGCAGCAACCGGGACTTCGAGGGGGCCGAGCAGTACTTC

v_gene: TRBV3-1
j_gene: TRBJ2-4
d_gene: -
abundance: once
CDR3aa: CAGSQVWGSLAKNIQYF
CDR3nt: TGTGCCGGCAGCCAAGTATGGGGATCTCTAGCCAAAAACATTCAGTACTTC

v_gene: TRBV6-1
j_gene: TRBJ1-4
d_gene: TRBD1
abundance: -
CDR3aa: CASSESGTANEKLFF
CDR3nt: TGTGCCAGCAGTGAATCCGGGACAGCTAATGAAAAACTGTTTTTT

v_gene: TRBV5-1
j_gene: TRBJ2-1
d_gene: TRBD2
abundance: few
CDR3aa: CASSLPSGGSNNEQFF
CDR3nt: TGCGCCAGCAGCTTACCGAGCGGGGGGTCTAACAATGAGCAGTTCTTC

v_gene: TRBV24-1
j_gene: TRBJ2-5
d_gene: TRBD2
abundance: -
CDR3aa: CATSGPRWSGGGETQYF
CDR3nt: TGTGCCACCAGTGGCCCAAGGTGGAGCGGGGGGGGTGAGACCCAGTACTTC

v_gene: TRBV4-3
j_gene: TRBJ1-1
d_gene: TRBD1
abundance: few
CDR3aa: CASSHYDRENTEAFF
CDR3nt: TGCGCCAGCAGCCATTATGACAGGGAGAACACTGAAGCTTTCTTT

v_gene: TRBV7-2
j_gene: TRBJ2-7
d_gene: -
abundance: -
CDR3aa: CASSLGGPFEQYF
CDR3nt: TGTGCCAGCAGCTTAGGGGGGCCGTTCGAGCAGTACTTC

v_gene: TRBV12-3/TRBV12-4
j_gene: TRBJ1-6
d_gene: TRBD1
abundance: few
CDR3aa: CASSKDRGQINSPLHF
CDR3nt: TGTGCCAGCAGTAAAGACAGGGGGCAAATTAATTCACCCCTCCACTTT

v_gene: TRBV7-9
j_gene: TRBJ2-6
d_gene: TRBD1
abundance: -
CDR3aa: CASSRPGQGSAGANVLTF
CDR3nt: TGTGCCAGCAGCCGGCCGGGACAGGGTTCAGCTGGGGCCAACGTCCTGACTTTC

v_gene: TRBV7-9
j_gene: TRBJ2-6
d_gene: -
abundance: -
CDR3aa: CASSSGAGFSGANVLTF
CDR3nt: TGTGCCAGCAGCTCTGGGGCAGGGTTCTCGGGGGCCAACGTCCTGACTTTC

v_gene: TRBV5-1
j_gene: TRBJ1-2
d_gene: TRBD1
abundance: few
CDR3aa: CASSPGQGVDGYTF
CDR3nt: TGCGCCAGCAGCCCGGGACAGGGGGTAGATGGCTACACCTTC

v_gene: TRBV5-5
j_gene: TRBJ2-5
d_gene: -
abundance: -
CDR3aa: CASSSGDLGETQYF
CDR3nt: TGTGCCAGCAGCTCAGGGGACCTGGGAGAGACCCAGTACTTC

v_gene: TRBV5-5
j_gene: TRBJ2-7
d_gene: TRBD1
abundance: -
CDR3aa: CASSPDRGLYNEQYF
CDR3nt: TGTGCCAGCAGCCCGGACAGGGGACTTTACAATGAGCAGTACTTC

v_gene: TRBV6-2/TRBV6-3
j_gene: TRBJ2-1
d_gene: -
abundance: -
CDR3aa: CASSQDYYNEQFF
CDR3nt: TGTGCCAGCAGTCAGGACTACTACAATGAGCAGTTCTTC

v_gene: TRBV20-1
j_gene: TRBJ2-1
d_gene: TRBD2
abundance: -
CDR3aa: CSANNWRGSYNEQFF
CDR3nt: TGCAGTGCCAACAACTGGCGGGGGTCTTACAATGAGCAGTTCTTC

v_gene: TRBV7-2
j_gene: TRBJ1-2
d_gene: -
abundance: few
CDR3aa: CASSPQPADGYTF
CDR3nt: TGTGCCAGCAGCCCACAACCGGCCGATGGCTACACCTTC

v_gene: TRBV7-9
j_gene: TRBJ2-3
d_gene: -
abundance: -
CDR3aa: CATRVGSTATQYF
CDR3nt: TGTGCCACCCGGGTTGGGAGCACAGCTACGCAGTATTTT

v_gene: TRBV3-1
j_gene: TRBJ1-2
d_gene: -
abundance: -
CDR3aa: CASSQGAAPGYTF
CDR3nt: TGTGCCAGCAGCCAAGGCGCCGCGCCGGGCTACACCTTC

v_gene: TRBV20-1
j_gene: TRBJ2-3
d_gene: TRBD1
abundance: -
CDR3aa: CSAGTGRPDTQYF
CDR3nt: TGCAGTGCCGGGACAGGGAGGCCAGATACGCAGTATTTT

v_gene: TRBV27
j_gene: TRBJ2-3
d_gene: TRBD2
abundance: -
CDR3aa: CAGSTRGVSTDTQYF
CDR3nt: TGTGCCGGCTCAACGCGGGGGGTAAGCACAGATACGCAGTATTTT

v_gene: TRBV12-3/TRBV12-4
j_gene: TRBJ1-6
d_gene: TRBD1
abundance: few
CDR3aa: CASSFGDRANSPLHF
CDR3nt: TGTGCCAGCAGTTTCGGAGACAGGGCTAATTCACCCCTCCACTTT

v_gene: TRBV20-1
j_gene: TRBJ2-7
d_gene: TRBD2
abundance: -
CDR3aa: CSASGLAGVGNEQYF
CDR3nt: TGCAGTGCTAGTGGCCTAGCGGGGGTCGGTAATGAGCAGTACTTC

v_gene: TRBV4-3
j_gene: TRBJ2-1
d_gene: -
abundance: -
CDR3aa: CASSQTDKSSYNEQFF
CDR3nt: TGCGCCAGCAGCCAGACCGACAAGAGCTCCTACAATGAGCAGTTCTTC

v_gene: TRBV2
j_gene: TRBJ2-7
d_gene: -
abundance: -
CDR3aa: CASSETDSSYEQYF
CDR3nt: TGTGCCAGCAGTGAAACAGATTCTTCCTACGAGCAGTACTTC

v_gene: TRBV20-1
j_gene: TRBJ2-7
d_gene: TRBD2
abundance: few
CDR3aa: CSARGGGYYEQYF
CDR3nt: TGCAGTGCTAGAGGGGGGGGATACTACGAGCAGTACTTC

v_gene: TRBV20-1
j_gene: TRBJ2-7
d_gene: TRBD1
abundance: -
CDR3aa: CSARGQEPYEQYF
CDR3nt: TGCAGTGCTAGGGGACAGGAACCCTACGAGCAGTACTTC

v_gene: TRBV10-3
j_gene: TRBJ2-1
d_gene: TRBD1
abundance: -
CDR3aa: CTIRKSRDRGNEQFF
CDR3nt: TGTACCATCAGAAAGTCCCGGGACAGGGGCAATGAGCAGTTCTTC

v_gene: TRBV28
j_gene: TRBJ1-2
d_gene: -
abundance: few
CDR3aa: CASSRPSDSNYGYTF
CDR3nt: TGTGCCAGCAGTCGACCTTCGGATTCTAACTATGGCTACACCTTC

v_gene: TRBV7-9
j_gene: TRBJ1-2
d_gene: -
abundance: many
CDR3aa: CASSPKNRDENYGYTF
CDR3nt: TGTGCCAGCAGCCCAAAAAACAGGGACGAAAACTATGGCTACACCTTC

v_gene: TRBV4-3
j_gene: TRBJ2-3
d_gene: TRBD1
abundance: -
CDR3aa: CASSQDGQRTGTQYF
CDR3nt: TGCGCCAGCAGCCAAGATGGGCAGAGGACAGGTACGCAGTATTTT

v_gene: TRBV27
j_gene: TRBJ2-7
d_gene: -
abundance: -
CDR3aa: CASRFGVSSSYEQYF
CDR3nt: TGTGCCAGCAGGTTTGGGGTATCGAGCTCCTACGAGCAGTACTTC

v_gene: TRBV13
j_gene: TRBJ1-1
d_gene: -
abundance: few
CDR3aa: CASSSENTEAFF
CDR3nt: TGTGCCAGCAGCTCAGAAAACACTGAAGCTTTCTTT

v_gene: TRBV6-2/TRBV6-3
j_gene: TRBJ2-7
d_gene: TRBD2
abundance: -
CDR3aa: CASSSFLSGTYEQYF
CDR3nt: TGTGCCAGCAGTTCCTTCTTAAGCGGGACCTACGAGCAGTACTTC

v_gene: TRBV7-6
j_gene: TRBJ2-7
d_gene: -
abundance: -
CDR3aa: CASSRRALDEQYF
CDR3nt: TGTGCCAGCAGCCGCCGCGCCCTGGACGAGCAGTACTTC

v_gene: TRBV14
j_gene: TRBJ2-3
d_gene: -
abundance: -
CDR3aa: CASSQGLASDTQYF
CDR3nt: TGTGCCAGCAGCCAAGGTCTAGCCTCGGATACGCAGTATTTT

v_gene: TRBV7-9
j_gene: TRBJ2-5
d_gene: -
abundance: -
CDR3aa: CASSYRDLGETQYF
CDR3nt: TGTGCCAGCAGCTACAGAGATTTGGGGGAGACCCAGTACTTC

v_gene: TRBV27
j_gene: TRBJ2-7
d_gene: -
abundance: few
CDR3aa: CASSSLGRTGTDGQYF
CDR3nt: TGTGCCAGCAGTTCCTTGGGGAGAACAGGAACAGACGGGCAGTACTTC

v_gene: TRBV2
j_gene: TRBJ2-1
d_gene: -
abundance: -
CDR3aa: CASSVEGGGSYNEQFF
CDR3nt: TGTGCCAGCAGTGTAGAAGGGGGGGGCTCCTACAATGAGCAGTTCTTC

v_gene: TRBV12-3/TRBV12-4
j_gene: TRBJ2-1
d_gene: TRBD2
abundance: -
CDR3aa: CASSLGGGAGYNEQFF
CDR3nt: TGTGCCAGCAGCCTTGGCGGGGGGGCCGGCTACAATGAGCAGTTCTTC

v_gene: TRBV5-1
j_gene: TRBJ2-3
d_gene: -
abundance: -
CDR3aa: CASSLVVNTDTQYF
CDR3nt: TGCGCCAGCAGCTTGGTCGTAAACACAGATACGCAGTATTTT

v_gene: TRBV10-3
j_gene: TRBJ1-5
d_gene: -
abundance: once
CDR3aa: CAISEVNSARLQPQHF
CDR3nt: TGTGCCATCAGCGAAGTGAACAGCGCAAGATTACAGCCCCAGCATTTT

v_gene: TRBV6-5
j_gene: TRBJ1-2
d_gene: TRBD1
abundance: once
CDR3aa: CASRTGRFSGYTF
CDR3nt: TGTGCCAGCAGGACAGGGAGGTTCAGTGGCTACACCTTC

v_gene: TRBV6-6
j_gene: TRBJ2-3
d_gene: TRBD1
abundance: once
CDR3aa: CASSTSGGRGADTQYF
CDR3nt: TGTGCCAGCAGTACGTCAGGGGGTAGAGGAGCAGATACGCAGTATTTT

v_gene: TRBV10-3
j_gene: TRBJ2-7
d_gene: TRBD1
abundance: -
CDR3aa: CAISESIGTGTGSSYEQYF
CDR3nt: TGTGCCATCAGTGAGTCGATAGGGACCGGGACAGGGTCCTCCTACGAGCAGTACTTC

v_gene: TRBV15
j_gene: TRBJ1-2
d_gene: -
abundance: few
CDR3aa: CATTPGTRSTYTF
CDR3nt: TGTGCCACCACCCCGGGGACCCGGAGCACCTACACCTTC

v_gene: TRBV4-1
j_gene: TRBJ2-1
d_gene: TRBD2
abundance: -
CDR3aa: CASSQEWTSGGPYNEQFF
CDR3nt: TGCGCCAGCAGCCAGGAATGGACTAGCGGGGGGCCATACAATGAGCAGTTCTTC

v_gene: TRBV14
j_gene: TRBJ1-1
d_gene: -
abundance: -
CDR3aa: CASSRLPKSSVPKLNTEAFF
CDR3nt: TGTGCCAGCAGCCGCCTACCGAAGAGCTCGGTCCCCAAACTGAACACTGAAGCTTTCTTT

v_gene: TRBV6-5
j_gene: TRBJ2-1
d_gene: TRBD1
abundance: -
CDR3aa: CASSRDRGNNEQFF
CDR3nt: TGTGCCAGCAGTAGAGACAGGGGGAACAATGAGCAGTTCTTC

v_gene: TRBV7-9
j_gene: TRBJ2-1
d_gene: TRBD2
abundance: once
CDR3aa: CASSRLAGGSGNEQFF
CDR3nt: TGTGCCAGCAGCCGACTAGCGGGGGGCTCAGGCAATGAGCAGTTCTTC

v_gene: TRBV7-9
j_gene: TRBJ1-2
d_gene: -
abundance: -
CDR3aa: CASSPTLDDSGYTF
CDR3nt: TGTGCCAGCAGCCCAACGTTGGACGATTCTGGCTACACCTTC